The next 20 T cell receptor beta chains were all read from a single sample in a study of blood T cell repertoires in COVID-19 (dated by TCRdb to about 2020). Library preparation employed the immunoSEQ multiplex PCR assay. The clones in this table, taken by TCRdb from immuneACCESS, are in-frame only. Not every clone is retained; where verified, under half of the shortfall comes from an unresolved V gene, and the cause of the rest is unknown. A total of 150,000 to 200,000 clones appear in this sample, about four fifths of them only once. The ten largest account for 8% to 13% of the sample. The specimen was peripheral blood. The origin of the receptors is a man aged 55 to 70 with active or convalescent COVID-19.

This clone was recorded a few times. J is TRBJ1-5 and V is TRBV5-4; TRBD1 is a possible D gene (6 bases). Germline loops: CDR1 SGHNT, CDR2 YYREEE (reference sequence). V was cut by 4 bases and J by 3 bases, with 17 bases left in between. This CDR3 spans 16 amino acids. CDR3: CASSLGGGGPNQPQHF. The CDR3 bases are TGTGCCAGCAGCCTGGGGGGAGGGGGTCCCAATCAGCCCCAGCATTTT.

This rearrangement joins TRBV2 to TRBJ2-6; TRBD1 matches at 7 bases. The CDR3 runs 17 residues. J lost 0 bases, V lost 6 bases, and 8 bases had no gene match. Per the germline V gene, CDR1 is SNHLY and CDR2 is FYNNEI. The CDR3 region is CASSPGQFSSGANVLTF. CDR3 DNA: TGTGCCAGCAGCCCGGGACAGTTCAGCTCTGGGGCCAACGTCCTGACTTTC.

This rearrangement joins TRBV4-1 to TRBJ2-5; D possibly corresponds to TRBD2 (5 bases). Per the germline V gene, CDR1 is MGHRA and CDR2 is YSYEKL. The CDR3 covers 14 residues. Deletions cut 2 bases from V and 5 bases from J, with 12 bases between. CDR3 sequence reads: CASSQPLVEETQYF. CDR3 DNA sequence: TGCGCCAGCAGCCAACCACTAGTCGAGGAGACCCAGTACTTC.

The chain links TRBV10-3 to TRBJ1-2; 7 bases fit TRBD1. Germline CDR1 reads ENHRY; CDR2 reads SYGVKD. The V and J ends lost 3 bases and 2 bases, in that order; junction bases with no gene match: 6. This CDR3 is built from 15 residues. The CDR3 sequence is CAISEGQGENYGYTF. The CDR3 DNA follows: TGTGCCATCAGTGAAGGGCAGGGGGAAAACTATGGCTACACCTTC.

The chain employs TRBV7-6 and TRBJ2-7; D is uncertain. V lost 3 bases to trimming and J lost 0 bases, with 6 bases between them. The germline gives CDR1 SGHVS, CDR2 FNYEAQ. The CDR3 loop spans 13 amino acids. The CDR3 nucleotides read TGTGCCAGCAGCTTGTCCAGCTCCTACGAGCAGTACTTC. Its translation is CASSLSSSYEQYF. The variable domain in full, with the rest retrieved from reference TRBV7-6 and TRBJ2-7, is GAGVSQSPRYKVTKRGQDVALRCDPISGHVSLYWYRQALGQGPEFLTYFNYEAQQDKSGLPNDRFSAERPEGSISTLTIQRTEQRDSAMYRCASSLSSSYEQYFGPGTRLTVT.

To note about this clone: Germline and junction disagree at one end, which may indicate a read error. The chain uses TRBV6-1 and TRBJ2-6; 8 bases agree with TRBD1. This CDR3 has 15 residues. In germline, CDR1 is MNHNS, CDR2 SASEGT. The CDR3 is CASSETRTGGNVLTF. In DNA, the CDR3 is TGTGCCAGCAGTGAGACAAGAACAGGGGGCAACGTCCTGACTTTC.

The gene calls are TRBV7-6 and TRBJ2-5; 8 nucleotides agree with TRBD2. The CDR3 loop spans 16 amino acids. Trimming cost V 1 base and J 5 bases; bases outside gene matches: 9. In germline, CDR1 is SGHVS, CDR2 FNYEAQ. The CDR3 sequence is CASSLGGTRASETQYF. CDR3 DNA sequence: TGTGCCAGCAGCTTAGGGGGGACTAGGGCCTCGGAGACCCAGTACTTC. Full variable domain (missing parts from reference TRBV7-6 and TRBJ2-5): GAGVSQSPRYKVTKRGQDVALRCDPISGHVSLYWYRQALGQGPEFLTYFNYEAQQDKSGLPNDRFSAERPEGSISTLTIQRTEQRDSAMYRCASSLGGTRASETQYFGPGTRLLVL.

The V call is TRBV11-2, the J call TRBJ2-7; 7 bases are a match to TRBD2. V trimming: 5 bases; J trimming: 1 base; junction bases outside the gene matches: 8. The CDR3 spans 15 residues. Germline values: CDR1 SGHAT, CDR2 FQNNGV. DNA for the CDR3: TGTGCCAGCAGCACCCTGGGAGGGGCGTCCTACGAGCAGTACTTC. Residues: CASSTLGGASYEQYF.

The chain recombines TRBV15 with TRBJ1-6; unclear D gene. The CDR3 loop spans 13 amino acids. V shed 9 bases and J shed 4 bases, with 10 bases lying between them. Germline V gene lookup returns CDR1 LNHNV and CDR2 YYDKDF (reference sequence). This CDR3 is CATKTDYNSPLHF. DNA for the CDR3: TGTGCCACAAAAACAGATTATAATTCACCCCTCCACTTT.

The chain carries TRBV7-9 and TRBJ2-3; 13 bases are a match to TRBD2. The germline CDR1 and CDR2 sequences are SEHNR and FQNEAQ (reference sequence). The ends lost 4 bases at V and 4 bases at J; junction bases unmatched: 5. The CDR3 is 16 amino acids. CDR3 loop: CASSSGLAGAADTQYF. The CDR3, as DNA: TGTGCCAGCAGCTCCGGACTAGCGGGAGCGGCAGATACGCAGTATTTT.

This clone was seen a few times. This chain uses TRBV11-2 with TRBJ2-7, with 9 bases aligning to TRBD2. The CDR3 covers 14 residues. CDR1 is SGHAT, CDR2 FQNNGV, per germline. V trimming: 2 bases; J trimming: 6 bases; junction bases outside the gene matches: 5. CDR3 coding DNA: TGTGCCAGCAGCTTACGAGCGGGAGGAGGCGAGCAGTACTTC. This sequence encodes CASSLRAGGGEQYF.

This rearrangement joins TRBV9 to TRBJ2-3, with TRBD2 identical over 7 bases. The V gene end was trimmed by 0 bases and the J gene end by 2 bases; junction bases not matched to a gene: 6. This CDR3 has 16 amino acids. Per germline, CDR1 SGDLS and CDR2 YYNGEE. As DNA, the CDR3 is TGTGCCAGCAGCGTAGGGGTGGCGGGAGTCACAGATACGCAGTATTTT. Translated: CASSVGVAGVTDTQYF.

V gene TRBV24-1 combines with J gene TRBJ1-2, with 9 positions matching TRBD1. The CDR3 sequence is 14 residues long. The ends lost 3 bases at V and 6 bases at J; junction bases unmatched: 4. Germline-derived CDR1 and CDR2 are KGHDR and SFDVKD. CDR3: CATSDQDRGDGYTF. CDR3 nucleotides: TGTGCCACCAGTGATCAGGACAGGGGAGATGGCTACACCTTC.

The chain recombines TRBV6-1 with TRBJ1-5; the match to TRBD1 covers 7 bases. V shed 4 bases, J shed 2 bases, and the junction held 8 bases outside the gene matches. Germline V lookup: CDR1 MNHNS, CDR2 SASEGT. The CDR3 covers 16 residues. The CDR3 DNA reads TGTGCCAGCAGTGGGGCGACAGGGTTGCGCAATCAGCCCCAGCATTTT. This translates into CASSGATGLRNQPQHF.

This chain uses TRBV10-3 with TRBJ1-1; D uncertain. This CDR3 spans 11 amino acids. The germline V and J ends were trimmed by 7 bases and 8 bases, with 11 bases remaining between them. The germline gives CDR1 ENHRY, CDR2 SYGVKD. The CDR3 region has the DNA TGTGCCATCAAGAGGGCAGAAGAAGCTTTCTTT. Its translation: CAIKRAEEAFF.

This clone turned up a few times. The rearrangement joins TRBV20-1 to TRBJ2-5; TRBD2 matches at 9 bases. Per the germline V gene, CDR1 is DFQATT and CDR2 is SNEGSKA (reference sequence). The trim removed 3 bases at V and 5 bases at J, leaving 7 bases unmatched. There are 14 residues in the CDR3. CDR3 sequence reads: CSASGGAGGETQYF. CDR3 nucleotides: TGCAGTGCTAGTGGGGGGGCGGGAGGGGAGACCCAGTACTTC.

The chain has TRBV15 and TRBJ1-2; 9 positions agree with TRBD1. There are 15 residues in the CDR3. Germline CDR1 reads LNHNV; CDR2 reads YYDKDF (reference sequence). J lost 6 bases, V lost 2 bases, and 7 bases had no gene match. The CDR3 nucleotides read TGTGCCACCAGCAGACCCCTACAGGGGGCAGATGGCTACACCTTC. This sequence encodes CATSRPLQGADGYTF.

This clone was seen only once. The genes are TRBV5-7 and TRBJ1-2; 10 bases fit TRBD1. TRBV5-7 is an open reading frame whose function is uncertain. The trim removed 1 base at V and 2 bases at J, leaving 8 bases unmatched. The CDR3 runs 17 residues. The CDR3 spells CASSLRDRGRRNYGYTF. Here the CDR3 DNA reads TGTGCCAGCAGCTTGAGGGACAGGGGACGTAGGAACTATGGCTACACCTTC.

In this sample, this clone turned up once. V is TRBV6-5 and J is TRBJ2-7; 7 nucleotides line up with TRBD2. The CDR3 sequence is 14 residues long. Trimming removed 2 bases from V and 4 bases from J; junction bases left unmatched: 5. Germline V gene data show CDR1 as MNHEY and CDR2 as SVGAGI. The CDR3 DNA is TGTGCCAGCAGTTACGGCGGGAGAGCTTACGAGCAGTACTTC. Protein sequence: CASSYGGRAYEQYF.

The chain recombines TRBV14 with TRBJ1-6; TRBD1 might be the D (6 bases). V gave up 2 bases and J gave up 10 bases, with 18 bases separating them. Germline V CDR1 and CDR2: SGHDN, FVKESK. The CDR3 contains 16 residues. CDR3 nucleotide sequence: TGTGCCAGCAGCCAATATGCTGGTGACCAGGGGTCACCCCTCCACTTT. Protein sequence: CASSQYAGDQGSPLHF.